Following are 20 T cell receptor beta chains from one sample sequenced in a study of CD8+ T cells in alopecia areata. Treatment here: oral pan-JAK inhibitor, 5-10 mg twice daily. In each case, RNA was isolated and then reverse transcribed into cDNA as the sequencing template. This table comes from immunoSEQ multiplex PCR, and its TCRdb copy is limited to in-frame clones, with some not included. Among roughly 120,000 clones listed, 56% were seen once. The material was CD4+ T cells sorted from blood, obtained at week 24, from a patient treated with tofacitinib. The source of these receptors is a human donor with alopecia areata.

This clone was picked up a small number of times. V is TRBV30 and J is TRBJ2-7; 9 bases agree with TRBD1. V shed 0 bases, J shed 2 bases, and the junction held 11 bases outside the gene matches. The length of the CDR3 is 17 residues. Per germline, CDR1 GTSNPN and CDR2 SVGIG (reference sequence). The CDR3 DNA is TGTGCCTGGAGTGTAACACAGGGGGCAAGGTACACCTACGAGCAGTACTTC. The encoded protein is CAWSVTQGARYTYEQYF.

The genes are TRBV6-5 and TRBJ2-5; 8 nucleotides match TRBD2. Germline-derived CDR1 and CDR2 are MNHEY and SVGAGI. V lost 0 bases to trimming and J lost 4 bases; unmatched junction nucleotides: 4. The CDR3 sequence is 15 residues long. The CDR3 loop reads CASSYSGGGPETQYF. DNA for the CDR3: TGTGCCAGCAGTTACTCGGGCGGGGGGCCAGAGACCCAGTACTTC.

The rearrangement joins TRBV5-8 to TRBJ1-6; no clear D gene. V lost 0 bases and J lost 4, with 2 bases in between. The length of the CDR3 is 13 residues. The germline V gene has CDR1 SGHTS and CDR2 YDEGEE. The CDR3 DNA reads as TGTGCCAGCAGCTTGGGGTATAATTCACCCCTCCACTTT. It translates to CASSLGYNSPLHF.

The chain couples TRBV30 to TRBJ1-6; D is uncertain. The CDR3 has 13 amino acids. V lost 0 bases, J lost 4 bases, and 4 bases lay in between. Germline assignment: CDR1 GTSNPN and CDR2 SVGIG (reference sequence). The CDR3 DNA sequence: TGTGCCTGGAGTGTCGATTATAATTCACCCCTCCACTTT. Amino acid sequence: CAWSVDYNSPLHF.

This clone was seen only once. V is TRBV9 and J is TRBJ1-5, with D possibly TRBD1 on 6 matching bases. V was pared by 0 bases and J by 2 bases, with 9 bases between. This CDR3 is 15 amino acids long. The germline CDR1 and CDR2 sequences are SGDLS and YYNGEE. The CDR3 DNA follows: TGTGCCAGCAGCGTAGGGGGGGCTCGCAATCAGCCCCAGCATTTT. It encodes CASSVGGARNQPQHF.

The rearrangement uses TRBV29-1 and TRBJ1-1, with D perhaps matching TRBD1 (5 bases). From germline, CDR1 is SQVTM and CDR2 ANQGSEA. CDR3 length: 13 amino acids. CDR3 nucleotide sequence: TGCACCACCCTAGGGAGGGGTAACACTGAAGCTTTCTTT. Its protein is CTTLGRGNTEAFF.

As concerns this clone: Other nucleotide sequences from this sample produce the same CDR3. V gene TRBV11-2 combines with J gene TRBJ2-5, with D unclear. Per germline, CDR1 SGHAT and CDR2 FQNNGV. The CDR3 is 11 residues long. The germline V and J ends were trimmed by 5 bases and 2 bases, with 3 bases remaining between them. DNA of the CDR3: TGTGCCAGCAGCCCGCAAGAGACCCAGTACTTC. Its protein is CASSPQETQYF.

This chain connects TRBV6-6 to TRBJ2-7, with D unclear. CDR1 is MNHNY and CDR2 is SVGAGI in the germline V gene (reference sequence). The CDR3 is 15 amino acids. V lost 4 bases and J 2 bases, leaving 15 bases between the germline ends. The CDR3 loop reads CASSSPVYSAYEQYF. The CDR3 region has the DNA TGTGCCAGCAGTTCCCCCGTTTACAGCGCCTACGAGCAGTACTTC.

This clone came up a few times. J is TRBJ2-3 and V is TRBV29-1, with D perhaps TRBD1 (5 bases). Trimming pared 4 bases from V and 1 base from J, leaving 9 bases between. The CDR3 runs 13 residues. Germline lookup yields CDR1 SQVTM and CDR2 ANQGSEA. CDR3 sequence (DNA): TGCAGCGTTGGTGTAGGGGGCACAGATACGCAGTATTTT. This encodes CSVGVGGTDTQYF.

The V and J genes are TRBV29-1 and TRBJ1-2; D call uncertain. Germline V gene sequence: CDR1 SQVTM, CDR2 ANQGSEA. The CDR3 consists of 11 residues. The V end was cut by 3 bases, the J end by 8 bases, with 10 bases between. CDR3 amino acids: CSVDPGGGYTF. As DNA, the CDR3 is TGCAGCGTTGATCCAGGAGGAGGCTACACCTTC.

Points on this clone: One end of the junction is discordant with germline, which a read error may explain. This chain connects TRBV4-3 to TRBJ2-7, with D uncertain. CDR3 length: 15 amino acids. The germline CDR1 and CDR2 sequences are LGHNA and YSLEER. The CDR3 bases are TGCGCCAGCAGCCAAGATTACGGAACCTCCTTCGAGCAGTACTTC. It yields the protein CASSQDYGTSFEQYF.

This chain joins TRBV4-2 and TRBJ2-1; 11 nucleotides align to TRBD2. Trimming cost V 0 bases and J 2 bases; bases outside gene matches: 3. The CDR3 totals 17 residues. Germline V gives CDR1 LGHNA, CDR2 YNFKEQ. The CDR3 reads CASSQDPLAGAYNEQFF. CDR3 in DNA: TGTGCCAGCAGCCAAGACCCACTAGCGGGGGCCTACAATGAGCAGTTCTTC.

This chain joins TRBV7-9 and TRBJ1-1, with 8 positions matching TRBD1. The germline V gene encodes CDR1 SEHNR and CDR2 FQNEAQ (reference sequence). The CDR3 contains 12 residues. Trimming at V came to 3 bases and at J to 9 bases, leaving 3 bases not matched to a gene. CDR3 DNA sequence: TGTGCCAGCAGCTTTGGACAGGGACAAGCTTTCTTT. This translates into CASSFGQGQAFF.

The V gene is TRBV30, the J gene TRBJ1-2; D not resolved. The V end was cut by 4 bases, the J end by 6 bases, with 9 bases between. Germline V lookup: CDR1 GTSNPN, CDR2 SVGIG (reference sequence). The CDR3 contains 11 residues. In DNA form, the CDR3 reads TGTGCCTGGACAGGCCTGGATGGCTACACCTTC. Its protein is CAWTGLDGYTF.

The rearrangement joins TRBV10-3 to TRBJ1-6; D is unclear. Deletions cut 4 bases from V and 6 bases from J, with 10 bases between. Germline V lookup: CDR1 ENHRY, CDR2 SYGVKD. The CDR3 length is 14 residues. The CDR3 DNA reads as TGTGCCATCAGTGGGATGAGATCTAATTCACCCCTCCACTTT. It is translated as CAISGMRSNSPLHF.

The V call is TRBV5-1, the J call TRBJ2-2; 7 nucleotides align to TRBD1. Looked up from germline, CDR1 is SGHRS and CDR2 is YFSETQ. The CDR3 extends over 15 amino acids. Germline trimming cut 7 bases from V and 6 bases from J; bases unmatched to any gene: 12. DNA for the CDR3: TGCGCCAGCGAGGATGGGCAGGGGGACGCCGGGGAGCTGTTTTTT. Residues: CASEDGQGDAGELFF.

This chain joins TRBV19 and TRBJ1-1; no clear D. The V end was cut by 5 bases, the J end by 0 bases, with 10 bases between. The CDR3 has 14 amino acids. From germline, CDR1 is LNHDA and CDR2 SQIVND (reference sequence). This CDR3 is CASSFPGMNTEAFF. CDR3 in DNA: TGTGCCAGTAGTTTTCCCGGGATGAACACTGAAGCTTTCTTT.

The V gene is TRBV5-1, the J gene TRBJ2-5; D unresolved. The length of the CDR3 is 17 residues. CDR1 and CDR2 from the germline V gene are SGHRS and YFSETQ. Trimming removed 1 base at V and 5 bases at J, with 21 bases between. CDR3 region: CASSLSGSRVLRETQYF. The CDR3 bases are TGCGCCAGCAGCTTGTCCGGCAGTCGAGTTTTACGGGAGACCCAGTACTTC.

The chain links TRBV29-1 to TRBJ1-4; 7 nucleotides line up with TRBD1. CDR1 SQVTM and CDR2 ANQGSEA come from the germline V gene. CDR3 length: 14 residues. V lost 5 bases to trimming and J lost 5 bases; unmatched junction nucleotides: 8. CDR3 protein: CSVLNRGQNEKLFF. The CDR3 coding sequence is TGCAGCGTTCTCAACAGGGGCCAGAATGAAAAACTGTTTTTT.

This clone was seen more than once but under ten times. The chain combines TRBV6-6 with TRBJ1-5; 8 bases map to TRBD1. J lost 2 bases, V lost 5 bases, and 2 bases had no gene match. The length of the CDR3 is 14 residues. The germline V gene encodes CDR1 MNHNY and CDR2 SVGAGI (reference sequence). The CDR3 DNA reads TGTGCCAGCAGTGCGACAGGGGGCAATCAGCCCCAGCATTTT. It encodes CASSATGGNQPQHF.